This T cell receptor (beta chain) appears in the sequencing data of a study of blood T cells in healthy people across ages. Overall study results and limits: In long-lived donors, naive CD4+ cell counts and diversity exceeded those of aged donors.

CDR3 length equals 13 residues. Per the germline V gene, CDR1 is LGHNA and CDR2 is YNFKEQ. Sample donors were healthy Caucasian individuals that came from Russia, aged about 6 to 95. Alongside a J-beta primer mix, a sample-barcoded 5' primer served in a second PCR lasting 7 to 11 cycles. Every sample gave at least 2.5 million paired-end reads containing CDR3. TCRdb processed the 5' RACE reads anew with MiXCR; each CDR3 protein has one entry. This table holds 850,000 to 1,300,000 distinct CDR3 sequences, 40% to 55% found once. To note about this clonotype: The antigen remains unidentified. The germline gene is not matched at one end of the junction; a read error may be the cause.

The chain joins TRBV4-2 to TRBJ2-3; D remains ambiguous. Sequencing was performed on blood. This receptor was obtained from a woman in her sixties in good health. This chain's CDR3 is CASSHTLTDAQYF. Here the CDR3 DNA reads TGTGCCAGCAGCCACACATTAACAGATGCGCAGTATTTT.